These 7 T cell receptor beta chains came from one sample sequenced in a study of neoadjuvant anti-PD-1 for oral cavity cancer. TCRdb keeps only in-frame clones here, not all; method: immunoSEQ multiplex PCR. The table lists approximately 16,000 clones, 55% to 70% of them singletons, with roughly 3% in the top ten. Specimen: PBMCs, collected before nivolumab (anti-PD-1) treatment. These receptors were taken from a person between 40 and 79 years old with oral cavity squamous cell carcinoma.

This clone is labeled as medium-sized. This chain joins TRBV7-9 and TRBJ1-5, with D maybe TRBD1 (5 bases). The length of the CDR3 is 14 residues. V lost 7 bases, J lost 4 bases, and 14 bases lay in between. CDR1 is SEHNR and CDR2 is FQNEAQ in the germline V gene (reference sequence). CDR3 amino acids: CASTLSEGNQPQHF. The DNA of the CDR3 is TGTGCCAGCACCCTAAGTGAGGGGAATCAGCCCCAGCATTTT.

The chain couples TRBV2 to TRBJ2-2; 8 bases align to TRBD1. This CDR3 spans 14 amino acids. Trimming took 8 bases from V and 7 from J; bases not matched to a gene: 9. CDR1 is SNHLY and CDR2 is FYNNEI in the germline V gene. Here the CDR3 reads CASRQGATSGELFF. The CDR3 DNA reads TGTGCCAGCCGGCAGGGGGCAACTAGCGGGGAGCTGTTTTTT.

This sequence joins TRBV29-1 and TRBJ1-2; D ambiguous. The CDR3 covers 15 residues. The V end was cut by 3 bases, the J end by 3 bases, with 17 bases between. The germline V gene has CDR1 SQVTM and CDR2 ANQGSEA. The CDR3 bases are TGCAGCGTTGATGGGCCGGGAGGGCCGTACTATGGCTACACCTTC. Amino acid sequence: CSVDGPGGPYYGYTF.

The V call is TRBV11-2, the J call TRBJ1-1, with no clear D. Trimming removed 1 base at V and 10 bases at J, with 13 bases between. The CDR3 spans 13 residues. From germline, CDR1 is SGHAT and CDR2 FQNNGV. Here the CDR3 reads CASSLGAPTAAFF. The CDR3 bases are TGTGCCAGCAGCTTAGGTGCACCCACGGCAGCTTTCTTT.

This sequence joins TRBV11-2 and TRBJ2-4; tentative D call: TRBD1 (6 bases). CDR1 SGHAT and CDR2 FQNNGV come from the germline V gene. The CDR3 covers 16 residues. Trimming took 4 bases from V and 1 from J, leaving 14 bases between them. The CDR3 DNA follows: TGTGCCAGCAGCTCGCAGGGGCTGGATGCCAAAAACATTCAGTACTTC. Protein product: CASSSQGLDAKNIQYF.

DNA for the CDR3: TGCGCCAGCAGCGCTACAGGGGCTGGGGCCAACGTCCTGACTTTC. This encodes CASSATGAGANVLTF. The chain employs TRBV5-1 and TRBJ2-6; 7 nucleotides match TRBD1. The V segment lost 4 bases and the J segment 2 bases; nucleotides outside the gene matches: 3. CDR1 is SGHRS, CDR2 YFSETQ, per germline. The CDR3 totals 15 residues.

V and J are TRBV7-8 and TRBJ1-2; D is undetermined. CDR1 SGHVS and CDR2 FQNEAQ come from the germline V gene. CDR3 size: 14 residues. Trimming left V 1 base short and J 0 bases short, with 6 bases between. The CDR3 DNA reads as TGTGCCAGCAGCTTAGTGTTGACTAACTATGGCTACACCTTC. Its translation: CASSLVLTNYGYTF. Full variable domain (remainder filled in from reference TRBV7-8 and TRBJ1-2): GAGVSQSPRYKVAKRGQDVALRCDPISGHVSLFWYQQALGQGPEFLTYFQNEAQLDKSGLPSDRFFAERPEGSVSTLKIQRTQQEDSAVYLCASSLVLTNYGYTFGSGTRLTVV.